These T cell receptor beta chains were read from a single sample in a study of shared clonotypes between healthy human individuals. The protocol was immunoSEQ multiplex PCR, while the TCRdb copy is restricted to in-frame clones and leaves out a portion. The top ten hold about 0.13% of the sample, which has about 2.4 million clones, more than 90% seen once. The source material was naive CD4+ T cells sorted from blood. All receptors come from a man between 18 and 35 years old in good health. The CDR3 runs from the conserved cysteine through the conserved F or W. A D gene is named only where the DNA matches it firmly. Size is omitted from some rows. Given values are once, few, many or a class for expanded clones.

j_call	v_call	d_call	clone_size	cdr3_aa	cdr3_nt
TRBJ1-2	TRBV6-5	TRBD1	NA	CASSGTGGNYGYTF	TGTGCCAGCAGCGGGACAGGCGGGAACTATGGCTACACCTTC
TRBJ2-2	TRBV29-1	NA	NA	CSVLGVLTGELFF	TGCAGCGTCCTCGGCGTTCTCACCGGGGAGCTGTTTTTT
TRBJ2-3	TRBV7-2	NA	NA	CASSSTPLGTDTQYF	TGTGCCAGCAGTTCCACCCCTTTGGGCACAGATACGCAGTATTTT
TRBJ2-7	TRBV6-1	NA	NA	CASKVGIFYEQYF	TGTGCCAGCAAAGTAGGGATTTTCTACGAGCAGTACTTC
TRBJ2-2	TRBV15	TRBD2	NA	CATSRGLAGAIGELFF	TGTGCCACCAGCAGAGGTCTAGCGGGAGCAATCGGGGAGCTGTTTTTT
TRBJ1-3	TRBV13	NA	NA	CASSLGKAGNTIYF	TGTGCCAGCAGCCTGGGCAAGGCGGGAAACACCATATATTTT
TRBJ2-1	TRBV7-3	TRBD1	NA	CASSIVPGQGYEQFF	TGTGCCAGCAGTATAGTCCCGGGACAGGGCTATGAGCAGTTCTTC
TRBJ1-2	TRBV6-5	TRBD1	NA	CASSPWTGGSGYTF	TGTGCCAGCAGCCCCTGGACAGGGGGCTCTGGCTACACCTTC
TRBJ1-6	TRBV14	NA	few	CASSLGSGSGNSPLHF	TGTGCCAGCAGCCTGGGGTCAGGGTCTGGGAATTCACCCCTCCACTTT
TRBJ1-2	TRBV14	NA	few	CASSLTGEDYGYTF	TGTGCCAGCAGCCTCACGGGGGAAGACTATGGCTACACCTTC
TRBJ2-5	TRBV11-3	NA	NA	CASSTPGPQETQYF	TGTGCCAGCAGCACCCCGGGTCCCCAAGAGACCCAGTACTTC
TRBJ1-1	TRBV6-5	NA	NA	CASRGGSREAFF	TGTGCCAGCAGGGGGGGGAGTCGAGAAGCTTTCTTT
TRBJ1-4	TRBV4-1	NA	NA	CASSQLAASNEKLFF	TGCGCCAGCAGCCAATTAGCAGCCTCTAATGAAAAACTGTTTTTT
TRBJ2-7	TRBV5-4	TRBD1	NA	CASSFPGQGYEQYF	TGTGCCAGCAGCTTTCCGGGACAGGGCTACGAGCAGTACTTC
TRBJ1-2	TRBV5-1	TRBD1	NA	CASSLTARDRASEYGYTF	TGCGCCAGCAGCTTAACTGCACGGGACAGGGCCAGTGAGTATGGCTACACCTTC
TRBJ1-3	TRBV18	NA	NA	CASSALPGTIYF	TGTGCCAGCTCAGCCCTTCCAGGCACCATATATTTT
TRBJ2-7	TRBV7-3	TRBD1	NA	CASSLQRKKEGQGSEYF	TGTGCCAGCAGCCTACAAAGGAAAAAGGAGGGACAGGGTTCGGAGTACTTC
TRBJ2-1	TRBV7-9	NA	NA	CAQQEEQFF	TGTGCCCAGCAGGAGGAGCAGTTCTTC
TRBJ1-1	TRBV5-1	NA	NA	CASSGPNRALTNTEAFF	TGCGCCAGCAGCGGCCCAAACAGGGCTCTTACGAACACTGAAGCTTTCTTT
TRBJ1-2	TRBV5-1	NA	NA	CASSLVVDNYGYTF	TGCGCCAGCAGCTTGGTCGTCGACAACTATGGCTACACCTTC
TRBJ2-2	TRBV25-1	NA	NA	CASSERTNTGELFF	TGTGCCAGCAGTGAACGGACGAACACCGGGGAGCTGTTTTTT
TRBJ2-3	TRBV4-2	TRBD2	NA	CASSQGNGGGTDTQYF	TGTGCCAGCAGCCAAGGCAACGGGGGGGGCACAGATACGCAGTATTTT
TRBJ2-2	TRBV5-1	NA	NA	CASSLASGLRDGTGELFF	TGCGCCAGCAGCTTGGCCTCGGGGTTGAGGGACGGAACCGGGGAGCTGTTTTTT
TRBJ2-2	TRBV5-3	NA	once	CARNVKKSNTGELFF	TGTGCCAGAAACGTCAAGAAATCGAACACCGGGGAGCTGTTTTTT
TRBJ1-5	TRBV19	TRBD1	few	CASETGNGGQPQHF	TGTGCCAGCGAGACAGGGAACGGTGGTCAGCCCCAGCATTTT
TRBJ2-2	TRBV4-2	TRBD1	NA	CASSRGTGGHTGELFF	TGTGCCAGCAGCCGCGGGACAGGGGGTCACACCGGGGAGCTGTTTTTT
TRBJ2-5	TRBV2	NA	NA	CASSESIGGDQETQYF	TGTGCCAGCAGTGAGTCGATAGGGGGGGATCAAGAGACCCAGTACTTC
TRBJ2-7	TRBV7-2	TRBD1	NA	CASSLDRDRVYEQYF	TGTGCCAGCAGCTTGGACCGGGACAGGGTCTACGAGCAGTACTTC
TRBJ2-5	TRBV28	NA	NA	CASSQGSRKTQYF	TGTGCCAGCTCCCAGGGGAGTCGAAAGACCCAGTACTTC
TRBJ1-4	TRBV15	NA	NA	CAPPKGGKEKLFF	TGTGCCCCCCCGAAGGGAGGAAAGGAAAAACTGTTTTTT
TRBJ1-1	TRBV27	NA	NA	CASIKGVLGRENTEAFF	TGTGCCAGCATTAAAGGGGTCCTTGGGAGAGAGAACACTGAAGCTTTCTTT
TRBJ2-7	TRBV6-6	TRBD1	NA	CASSYAGQGKYEQYF	TGTGCCAGCAGTTACGCGGGACAGGGAAAGTACGAGCAGTACTTC
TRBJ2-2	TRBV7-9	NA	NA	CASSLAESTGELFF	TGTGCCAGCAGCTTAGCGGAGAGTACCGGGGAGCTGTTTTTT
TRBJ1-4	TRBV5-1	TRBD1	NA	CASSLEGGKNEKLFF	TGCGCCAGCAGCTTGGAAGGGGGCAAGAATGAAAAACTGTTTTTT
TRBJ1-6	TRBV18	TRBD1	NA	CASSPRTGRNNSPLHF	TGTGCCAGCTCCCCTAGGACAGGGAGGAATAATTCACCCCTCCACTTT
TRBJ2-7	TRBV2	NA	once	CASSGVSYEQYF	TGTGCCAGCAGCGGCGTATCCTACGAGCAGTACTTC
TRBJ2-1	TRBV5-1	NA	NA	CASSLTDSRNEQFF	TGCGCCAGCAGCTTGACTGACTCACGCAATGAGCAGTTCTTC
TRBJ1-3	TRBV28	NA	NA	CASSSQLNTIYF	TGTGCCAGCAGTTCCCAGCTTAACACCATATATTTT
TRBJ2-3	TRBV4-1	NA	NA	CASSQGTGMGADTQYF	TGCGCCAGCAGCCAAGGTACAGGGATGGGGGCAGATACGCAGTATTTT
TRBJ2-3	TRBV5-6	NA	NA	CASSFPTDTQYF	TGTGCCAGCAGCTTTCCCACAGATACGCAGTATTTT
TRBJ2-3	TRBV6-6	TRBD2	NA	CASTRGLAVTDTQYF	TGTGCCAGCACCAGGGGACTAGCGGTCACAGATACGCAGTATTTT
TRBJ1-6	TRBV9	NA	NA	CASSVEGHSNSPLHF	TGTGCCAGCAGCGTAGAAGGACACTCTAATTCACCCCTCCACTTT
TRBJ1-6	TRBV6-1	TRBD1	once	CASSERSTGTNSPLHF	TGTGCCAGCAGTGAACGGTCGACAGGGACTAATTCACCCCTCCACTTT
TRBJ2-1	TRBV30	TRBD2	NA	CAWSRTSGGLYNEQFF	TGTGCCTGGAGTCGGACTAGCGGGGGGTTGTACAATGAGCAGTTCTTC
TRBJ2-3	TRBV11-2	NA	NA	CASRSPGVPRTDTQYF	TGTGCCAGCAGATCCCCTGGGGTCCCCAGGACAGATACGCAGTATTTT
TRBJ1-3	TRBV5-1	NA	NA	CASRGEVSGNTIYF	TGCGCCAGCCGTGGCGAGGTCTCTGGAAACACCATATATTTT
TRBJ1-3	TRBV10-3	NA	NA	CAISDGPSSGNTIYF	TGTGCCATCAGTGACGGCCCCAGCTCTGGAAACACCATATATTTT
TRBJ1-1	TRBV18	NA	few	CASSPTGQRNTEAFF	TGTGCCAGCTCACCAACTGGACAGAGAAACACTGAAGCTTTCTTT